These 4 T cell receptor beta chains came from one sample sequenced in a study of metastatic and nonmetastatic thyroid tumors. No treatment had been given to any patient before thyroid surgery. TCRdb reanalyzed the PCR reads via MiXCR. The sample has 20,000 to 25,000 clones, over 25% seen once. The sequenced material came from tumor tissue. The receptor source for this set is a female donor with papillary thyroid cancer or a benign thyroid nodule (not recorded which). Some clones in this sample may be carry-over from other donors' samples.

Turning to this clone: The junction does not match germline at one end; this may be a read error. The genes are TRBV28 and TRBJ2-2, with TRBD2 matching over 8 bases. From germline, CDR1 is MDHEN and CDR2 SYDVKM. The CDR3 has 15 residues. This CDR3 reads CASSSHGGATGELFF. CDR3 DNA sequence: TGTGCCAGCAGTTCCCACGGGGGGGCGACCGGTGAGCTGTTTTTT.

Remarks on this clone: The sample holds other DNA sequences that translate to the same CDR3. The chain is built from TRBV7-8 and TRBJ2-5, with D perhaps TRBD2 (6 bases). Trimming took off 1 base at V and 5 bases at J, with 23 bases between the two ends. This CDR3 has 18 residues. CDR1 and CDR2 (germline): SGHVS, FQNEAQ. This CDR3 reads CASSLGDSYSSAGETQYF. The CDR3 bases are TGTGCCAGCAGCTTAGGGGACTCGTATTCCTCCGCTGGTGAGACCCAGTACTTC.

This clone occurred many times. CDR3 DNA: TGTGCCAGCAGCCATCGAAGCGGGGGTTACGAGCAGTACTTC. This sequence encodes CASSHRSGGYEQYF. V and J are TRBV3-1 and TRBJ2-7; 8 bases are a match to TRBD2. Germline assignment: CDR1 LGHDT and CDR2 YNNKEL (reference sequence). The CDR3 is made up of 14 amino acids. V trimming: 3 bases; J trimming: 4 bases; junction bases outside the gene matches: 5.

This clone was recorded at least ten times. V is TRBV4-1 and J is TRBJ1-5; possibly TRBD1 for D (5 bases). V gave up 0 bases and J gave up 2 bases, with 11 bases separating them. There are 16 residues in the CDR3. Germline lookup yields CDR1 MGHRA and CDR2 YSYEKL. CDR3 in amino acids: CASSQEAGVRNQPQHF. The CDR3 DNA sequence: TGCGCCAGCAGCCAAGAAGCGGGGGTCCGCAATCAGCCCCAGCATTTT.